The 19 T cell receptor beta chains in this list originate from one sample, sequenced in a study of blood T cell repertoires in COVID-19. Only in-frame clones appear in the TCRdb table, and some are missing; sequencing was by immunoSEQ multiplex PCR. Of 190,000 or so clones listed, around nine tenths were seen once; the top ten hold around 1%. What was sequenced was peripheral blood. These receptors came from a woman younger than 30 who had recovered from COVID-19.

The chain recombines TRBV14 with TRBJ2-7; unclear D gene. CDR1 is SGHDN and CDR2 is FVKESK in the germline V gene. The V and J ends lost 1 base and 0 bases respectively, with 10 bases between them. The CDR3 contains 15 residues. CDR3 in amino acids: CASSQGQVSSYEQYF. The CDR3 DNA follows: TGTGCCAGCAGCCAAGGGCAGGTGAGCTCCTACGAGCAGTACTTC.

The V gene is TRBV6-2 or TRBV6-3, the J gene TRBJ2-3; TRBD2 is a possible D gene (6 bases). The germline V gene encodes CDR1 MNHEY and CDR2 SVGEGT. With 4 bases removed from V and 4 bases from J, the gap between germline ends came to 15 bases. This CDR3 has 15 residues. The CDR3 loop is CASSSYPGVADTQYF. The CDR3 region has the DNA TGTGCCAGCAGTTCGTATCCGGGGGTGGCAGATACGCAGTATTTT.

The chain carries TRBV15 and TRBJ2-3; 8 positions match TRBD2. The CDR3 is made up of 15 amino acids. Germline V gives CDR1 LNHNV, CDR2 YYDKDF (reference sequence). V shed 4 bases and J 3 bases; nucleotides not matched to a gene: 6. The chain's CDR3 is CATSMTGGPTDTQYF. Here the CDR3 DNA reads TGTGCCACCAGCATGACGGGGGGGCCAACAGATACGCAGTATTTT. Full variable domain (missing parts from reference TRBV15 and TRBJ2-3): DAMVIQNPRYQVTQFGKPVTLSCSQTLNHNVMYWYQQKSSQAPKLLFHYYDKDFNNEADTPDNFQSRRPNTSFCFLDIRSPGLGDTAMYLCATSMTGGPTDTQYFGPGTRLTVL.

The chain links TRBV7-2 to TRBJ2-7; a possible D gene is TRBD1 (6 bases). The CDR3 is 14 residues long. Per germline, CDR1 SGHTA and CDR2 FQGNSA. The V and J ends lost 1 base and 3 bases respectively, with 10 bases between them. The chain's CDR3 is CASSLGDTFYEQYF. CDR3 DNA sequence: TGTGCCAGCAGCTTAGGGGACACCTTCTACGAGCAGTACTTC.

The V and J genes are TRBV5-5 and TRBJ1-4, with D unresolved. Looked up from germline, CDR1 is SGHKS and CDR2 is YYEKEE (reference sequence). The germline V and J ends were trimmed by 3 bases and 4 bases, with 13 bases remaining between them. The CDR3 contains 15 residues. CDR3 DNA sequence: TGTGCCAGCAGCTCCCCGGGTCCTCTTAATGAAAAACTGTTTTTT. This codes for CASSSPGPLNEKLFF.

The J gene is TRBJ2-2, the V gene TRBV7-3, with D maybe TRBD1 (6 bases). This CDR3 is built from 17 residues. Germline CDR1 reads SGHTA; CDR2 reads FQGTGA. The germline V and J ends were trimmed by 1 base and 6 bases, with 18 bases remaining between them. Here the CDR3 DNA reads TGTGCCAGCAGCTTAAACAGGGCGTATTCAGGATCCGGGGAGCTGTTTTTT. Protein: CASSLNRAYSGSGELFF.

The rearrangement joins TRBV5-1 to TRBJ2-2, with a tentative D call TRBD2 (6 bases). Germline CDR1 is SGHRS and CDR2 is YFSETQ. The CDR3 spans 15 residues. Trimming removed 0 bases at V and 2 bases at J, with 8 bases between. Here the CDR3 reads CASSLVGLNTGELFF. The DNA for the CDR3 is TGCGCCAGCAGCTTGGTGGGACTCAACACCGGGGAGCTGTTTTTT. Drawing the rest from reference TRBV5-1 and TRBJ2-2, the complete variable domain is KAGVTQTPRYLIKTRGQQVTLSCSPISGHRSVSWYQQTPGQGLQFLFEYFSETQRNKGNFPGRFSGRQFSNSRSEMNVSTLELGDSALYLCASSLVGLNTGELFFGEGSRLTVL.

J is TRBJ2-6 and V is TRBV7-3; D unclear. V was shortened by 2 bases and J by 0 bases, with 5 bases between the two germline ends. This CDR3 is built from 15 residues. Germline V gene data show CDR1 as SGHTA and CDR2 as FQGTGA. CDR3 amino acids: CASSLPFSGANVLTF. The CDR3, as DNA: TGTGCCAGCAGCTTACCCTTCTCTGGGGCCAACGTCCTGACTTTC.

The V call is TRBV7-2, the J call TRBJ1-6; tentatively, D is TRBD1 (6 bases). The germline gives CDR1 SGHTA, CDR2 FQGNSA. This CDR3 region has 14 residues. The V and J ends lost 2 bases and 14 bases respectively, with 16 bases between them. The chain's CDR3 is CASSLSTGPITLHF. The CDR3 nucleotides are TGTGCCAGCAGCTTAAGCACAGGGCCGATAACCCTCCACTTT.

This clone has only a few counts. V and J are TRBV7-3 and TRBJ2-2; D is uncertain. Trimming removed 5 bases from V and 2 bases from J, with 9 bases in between. CDR3 length equals 14 residues. The germline V gene encodes CDR1 SGHTA and CDR2 FQGTGA. The DNA of the CDR3 is TGTGCCAGCAGCCCTGTCTTTAACACCGGGGAGCTGTTTTTT. Translating it yields CASSPVFNTGELFF.

This chain links TRBV29-1 with TRBJ2-2, with TRBD1 identical over 8 bases. The V segment lost 3 bases and the J segment 5 bases; nucleotides outside the gene matches: 5. The CDR3 runs 14 residues. CDR1 and CDR2 (germline): SQVTM, ANQGSEA. The CDR3 reads CSVDHGQGTGELFF. The CDR3 DNA reads as TGCAGCGTTGACCATGGACAGGGAACCGGGGAGCTGTTTTTT.

The sample holds a few counts of this clone. Other DNA sequences from this sample encode an identical CDR3 as well. The rearrangement uses TRBV7-8 and TRBJ2-2; D remains unclear. The CDR3 covers 14 residues. Germline CDR1 SGHVS, CDR2 FQNEAQ. Trimming cost V 2 bases and J 2 bases, with 6 bases left between them. The CDR3 DNA reads as TGTGCCAGCAGCTTAAGCCAAAACACCGGGGAGCTGTTTTTT. Translation gives CASSLSQNTGELFF.

The chain recombines TRBV7-9 with TRBJ2-1, with 12 positions matching TRBD2. After removal of 5 bases from V and 7 bases from J, the junction contained 9 bases not matched to a gene. This CDR3 is 16 amino acids long. Germline V gene lookup returns CDR1 SEHNR and CDR2 FQNEAQ (reference sequence). DNA for the CDR3: TGTGCCAGCAGCCCCTCTAGCGGGAGGGCTCAGAATGAGCAGTTCTTC. It yields the protein CASSPSSGRAQNEQFF.

J is TRBJ1-6 and V is TRBV21-1; the table's D call, TRBD1, was not checked against the DNA. TRBV21-1 is classified as a pseudogene. This CDR3 has 16 amino acids. This chain's CDR3 is CASSKVSTGDNSPLHF. The CDR3, as DNA: TGTGCCAGCAGCAAAGTTTCGACAGGGGATAATTCACCCCTCCACTTT.

This chain links TRBV20-1 with TRBJ1-2; weak D call: TRBD1 (5 bases). The CDR3 length is 11 residues. Trimming stripped 4 bases from V and 5 bases from J, with 8 bases between. The germline gives CDR1 DFQATT, CDR2 SNEGSKA (reference sequence). CDR3 nucleotides: TGCAGTGCTACCTCAGGGTATGGCTACACCTTC. Residues: CSATSGYGYTF.

This chain uses TRBV5-1 with TRBJ1-6; 9 bases line up with TRBD1. V lost 1 base and J lost 11; bases outside the gene matches: 4. CDR1 is SGHRS, CDR2 YFSETQ, per germline. CDR3 length equals 14 residues. The CDR3 DNA reads as TGCGCCAGCAGCTTGATGACAGGGGGGACACCCCTCCACTTT. Translating it yields CASSLMTGGTPLHF.

About this clone: Germline is not matched at one junction end, which may reflect a read error. V gene TRBV7-9 combines with J gene TRBJ2-2, with D possibly matching TRBD1 (6 bases). This CDR3 is built from 16 residues. In germline, CDR1 is SEHNR, CDR2 FQNEAQ (reference sequence). The CDR3 DNA follows: TGTGCCAGCAGCTTAGGGGCCCAGGGGAACGCCGGGGAGCTGTTTTTT. The encoded protein is CASSLGAQGNAGELFF.

V gene TRBV10-3 combines with J gene TRBJ1-1, with 8 nucleotides matching TRBD1. In germline, CDR1 is ENHRY, CDR2 SYGVKD. Unmatched junction bases numbered 8, after V lost 0 bases and J lost 2 bases. There are 17 residues in the CDR3. Here the CDR3 reads CAISESVQGGYNTEAFF. The CDR3 coding sequence is TGTGCCATCAGTGAGTCTGTACAGGGGGGTTACAACACTGAAGCTTTCTTT.

V is TRBV19 and J is TRBJ2-1; the D gene is possibly TRBD1 (7 bases). The CDR3 covers 15 residues. Trimming cost V 7 bases and J 1 base, with 14 bases left between them. The germline CDR1 and CDR2 sequences are LNHDA and SQIVND (reference sequence). The CDR3 nucleotides read TGTGCCAGTACCCAACAGGGGAGGTCCTACAATGAGCAGTTCTTC. Its translation is CASTQQGRSYNEQFF.